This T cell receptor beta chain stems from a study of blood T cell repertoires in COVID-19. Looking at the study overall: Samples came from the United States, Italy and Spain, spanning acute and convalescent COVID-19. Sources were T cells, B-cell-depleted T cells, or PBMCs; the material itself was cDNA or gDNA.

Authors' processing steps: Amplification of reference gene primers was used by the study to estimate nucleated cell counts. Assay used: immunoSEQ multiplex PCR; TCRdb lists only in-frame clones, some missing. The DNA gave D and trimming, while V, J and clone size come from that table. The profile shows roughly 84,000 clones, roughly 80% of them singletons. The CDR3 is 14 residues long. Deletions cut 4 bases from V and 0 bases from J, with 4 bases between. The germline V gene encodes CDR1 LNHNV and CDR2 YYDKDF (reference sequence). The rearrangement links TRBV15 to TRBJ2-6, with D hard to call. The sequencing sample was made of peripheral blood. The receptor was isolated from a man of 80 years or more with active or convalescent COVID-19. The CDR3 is CATSTSSGANVLTF. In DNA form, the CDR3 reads TGTGCCACCAGCACTTCCTCTGGGGCCAACGTCCTGACTTTC.